The source of this T cell receptor beta chain is a study of T cells in Graves' hyperthyroidism and ophthalmopathy. Those patients with uncontrolled infection, other autoimmune disease, pregnancy or lactation were excluded. Ten or more counts support this clonotype. Amplification targeted TCR beta CDR3 regions from RNA transcripts. The HTBI primer set drove a first-round RT-PCR of the TCR CDR3. TCRdb passed the multiplex PCR reads through MiXCR, listing each CDR3 protein once. The table records approximately 510,000 distinct CDR3 sequences, around 21% of them present only once. The clonotype was recovered from a man aged 18 to 35 with Graves' hyperthyroidism. Sample: blood.

The CDR3 sequence is CSASPWERGQGKTQYF. CDR3 DNA: TGCAGTGCTAGCCCCTGGGAGAGGGGCCAAGGGAAGACCCAGTACTTC. The gene calls are TRBV20-1 and TRBJ2-5, with D tentatively TRBD1 or TRBD2 (5 bases each). V gave up 3 bases and J gave up 6 bases, with 23 bases separating them. The CDR3 is 16 residues long. Per germline, CDR1 DFQATT and CDR2 SNEGSKA (reference sequence).